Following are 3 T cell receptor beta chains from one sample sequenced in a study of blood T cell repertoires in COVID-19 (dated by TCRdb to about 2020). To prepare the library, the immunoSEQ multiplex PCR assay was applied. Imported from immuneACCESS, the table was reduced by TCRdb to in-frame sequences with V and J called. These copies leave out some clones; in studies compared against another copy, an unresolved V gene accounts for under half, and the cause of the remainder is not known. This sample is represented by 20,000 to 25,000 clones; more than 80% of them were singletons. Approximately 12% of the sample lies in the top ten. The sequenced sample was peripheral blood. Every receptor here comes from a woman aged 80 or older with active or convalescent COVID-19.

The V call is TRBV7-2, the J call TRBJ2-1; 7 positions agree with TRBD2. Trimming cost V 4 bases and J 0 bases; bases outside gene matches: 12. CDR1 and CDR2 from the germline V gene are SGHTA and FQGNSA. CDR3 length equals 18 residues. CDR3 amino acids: CASSSPRLAQSSYNEQFF. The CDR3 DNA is TGTGCCAGCAGCTCCCCCCGACTAGCTCAAAGCTCCTACAATGAGCAGTTCTTC.

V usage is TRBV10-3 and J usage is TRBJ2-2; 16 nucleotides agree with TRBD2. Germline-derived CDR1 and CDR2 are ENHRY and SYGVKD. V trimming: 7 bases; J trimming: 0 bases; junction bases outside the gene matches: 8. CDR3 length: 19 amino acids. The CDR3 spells CAIKLGLAGGTSNTGELFF. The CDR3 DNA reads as TGTGCCATCAAACTGGGACTAGCGGGGGGGACCTCGAACACCGGGGAGCTGTTTTTT.

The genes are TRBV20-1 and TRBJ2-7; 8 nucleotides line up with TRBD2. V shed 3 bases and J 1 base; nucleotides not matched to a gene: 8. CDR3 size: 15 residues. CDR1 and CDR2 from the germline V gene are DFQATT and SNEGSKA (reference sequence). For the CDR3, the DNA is TGCAGTGCTAGTCTTGCTAGCGGGCCGTCCTACGAGCAGTACTTC. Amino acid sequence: CSASLASGPSYEQYF.